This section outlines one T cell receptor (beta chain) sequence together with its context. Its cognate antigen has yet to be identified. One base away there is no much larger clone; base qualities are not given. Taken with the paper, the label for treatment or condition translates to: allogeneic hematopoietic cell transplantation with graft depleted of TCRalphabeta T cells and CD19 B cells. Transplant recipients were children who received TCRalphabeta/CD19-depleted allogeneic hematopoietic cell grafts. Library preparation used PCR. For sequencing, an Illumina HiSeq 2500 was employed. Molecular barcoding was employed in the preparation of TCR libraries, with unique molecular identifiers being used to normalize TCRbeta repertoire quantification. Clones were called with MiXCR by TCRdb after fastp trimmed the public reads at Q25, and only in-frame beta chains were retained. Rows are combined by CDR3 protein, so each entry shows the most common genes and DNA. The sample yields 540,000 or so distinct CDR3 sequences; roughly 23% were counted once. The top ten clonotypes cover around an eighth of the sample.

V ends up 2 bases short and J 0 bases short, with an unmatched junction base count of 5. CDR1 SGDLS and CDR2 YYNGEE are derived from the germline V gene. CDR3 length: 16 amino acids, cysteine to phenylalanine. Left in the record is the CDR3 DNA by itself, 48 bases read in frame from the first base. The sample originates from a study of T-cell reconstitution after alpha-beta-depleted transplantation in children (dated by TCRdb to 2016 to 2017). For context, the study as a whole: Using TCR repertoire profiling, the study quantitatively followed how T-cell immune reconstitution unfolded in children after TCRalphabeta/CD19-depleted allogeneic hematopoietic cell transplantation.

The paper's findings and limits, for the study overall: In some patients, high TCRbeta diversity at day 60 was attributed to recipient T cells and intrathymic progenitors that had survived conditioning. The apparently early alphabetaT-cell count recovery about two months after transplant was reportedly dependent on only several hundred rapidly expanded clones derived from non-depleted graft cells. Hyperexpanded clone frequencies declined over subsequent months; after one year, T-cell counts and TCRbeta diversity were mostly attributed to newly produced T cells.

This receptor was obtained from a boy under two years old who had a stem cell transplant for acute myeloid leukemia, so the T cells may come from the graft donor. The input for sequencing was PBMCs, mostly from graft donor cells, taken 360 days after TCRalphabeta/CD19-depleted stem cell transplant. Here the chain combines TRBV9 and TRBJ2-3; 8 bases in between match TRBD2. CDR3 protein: CASSVVAGLSTDTQYF. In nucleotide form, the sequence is TGTGCCAGCAGCGTCGTAGCGGGGTTAAGCACAGATACGCAGTATTTT.